This passage covers 13 T cell receptor beta chains from one sample sequenced in a study of CD8 T cells in Susac syndrome. Random hexamers were used to reverse transcribe about 0.45 to 1 ug of RNA. Each CDR3 protein is one row after TCRdb ran MiXCR on the immunoSEQ multiplex PCR reads. The table shows over 95,000 distinct CDR3 sequences, with roughly 91% occurring only once. Sequencing input: CD4+ T cells from PBMCs. The receptors originated from a human donor in good health.

This chain uses TRBV9 with TRBJ1-3; possible D gene TRBD1, 6 bases. The V and J ends lost 4 bases and 6 bases respectively, with 11 bases between them. The CDR3 runs to 13 residues. Per the germline V gene, CDR1 is SGDLS and CDR2 is YYNGEE. The CDR3 sequence: CASSTEGENTIYF. Written as DNA, the CDR3 is TGTGCCAGCAGCACCGAGGGGGAAAACACCATATATTTT.

The chain is built from TRBV5-1 and TRBJ2-2; TRBD1 matches at 11 bases. V lost 2 bases, J lost 4 bases, and 1 base stayed unmatched. This CDR3 has 15 residues. From germline, CDR1 is SGHRS and CDR2 YFSETQ. This CDR3 is CASSFGQGATGELFF. The CDR3 nucleotides are TGCGCCAGCAGCTTTGGACAGGGGGCCACCGGGGAGCTGTTTTTT.

The rearrangement links TRBV7-8 to TRBJ1-2; 8 bases match TRBD1. CDR3 length: 13 amino acids. V shed 7 bases and J 8 bases; nucleotides not matched to a gene: 9. CDR1 and CDR2 from the germline V gene are SGHVS and FQNEAQ. DNA of the CDR3: TGTGCCAGCATCTCCGGACAGGGATACGGCTACACCTTC. This gives the protein CASISGQGYGYTF.

The chain combines TRBV19 with TRBJ1-6, with unresolved D. Germline CDR1 and CDR2: LNHDA and SQIVND (reference sequence). V lost 5 bases and J lost 7, with 15 bases in between. This CDR3 has 15 residues. The CDR3 DNA is TGTGCCAGTAGTGGTCTCCCCCAGGCCAATTCACCCCTCCACTTT. It yields the protein CASSGLPQANSPLHF. Full variable domain (outside the CDR3, taken from reference TRBV19 and TRBJ1-6): DGGITQSPKYLFRKEGQNVTLSCEQNLNHDAMYWYRQDPGQGLRLIYYSQIVNDFQKGDIAEGYSVSREKKESFPLTVTSAQKNPTAFYLCASSGLPQANSPLHFGNGTRLTVT.

The rearrangement joins TRBV10-3 to TRBJ2-1, with 11 bases aligning to TRBD2. The CDR3 has 15 residues. Germline V gene sequence: CDR1 ENHRY, CDR2 SYGVKD. J gave up 7 bases and V 6 bases, and 8 bases lay outside the gene matches. The CDR3 spells CAIRGTSGPENEQFF. The DNA for the CDR3 is TGTGCCATCAGGGGGACTAGCGGACCGGAGAATGAGCAGTTCTTC.

The J gene is TRBJ1-1, the V gene TRBV7-2; TRBD1 agrees at 9 bases. V was pared by 3 bases and J by 3 bases, with 5 bases of the junction left unmatched. Germline CDR1 is SGHTA and CDR2 is FQGNSA. This CDR3 has 15 amino acids. CDR3 in amino acids: CASSFRQGGDTEAFF. The CDR3 nucleotides are TGTGCCAGCAGCTTTCGACAGGGGGGGGACACTGAAGCTTTCTTT.

The rearrangement joins TRBV7-2 to TRBJ1-5, with 9 bases fitting TRBD1. The J segment lost 4 bases and the V segment lost 5 bases, leaving 9 bases of the junction unmatched. Germline values: CDR1 SGHTA, CDR2 FQGNSA. This CDR3 has 16 amino acids. The CDR3 spells CASSPRSGTGNQPQHF. The CDR3 DNA is TGTGCCAGCAGCCCACGATCCGGGACAGGGAATCAGCCCCAGCATTTT.

The genes are TRBV13 and TRBJ2-2, with D unclear. Per the germline V gene, CDR1 is PRHDT and CDR2 is FYEKMQ (reference sequence). V was trimmed by 5 bases and J by 1 base, leaving 8 bases between them. The CDR3 has 14 amino acids. The CDR3: CASSKEENTGELFF. The CDR3 bases are TGTGCCAGCAGCAAGGAAGAGAACACCGGGGAGCTGTTTTTT.

This clonotype has just a few counts. The chain couples TRBV7-2 to TRBJ1-1, with 7 bases identical to TRBD1. The CDR3 consists of 13 residues. V trimming: 5 bases; J trimming: 1 base; junction bases outside the gene matches: 1. Germline V lookup: CDR1 SGHTA, CDR2 FQGNSA. CDR3 amino acids: CASSDRANTEAFF. The CDR3 bases are TGTGCCAGCAGCGACAGGGCGAACACTGAAGCTTTCTTT.

This chain links TRBV4-3 with TRBJ2-3; the D call may be TRBD1 or TRBD2 (5 bases each). Deletions cut 0 bases from V and 0 bases from J, with 10 bases between. This CDR3 has 16 residues. Germline assignment: CDR1 LGHNA and CDR2 YSLEER. The CDR3 sequence is CASSQDGASSTDTQYF. Here the CDR3 DNA reads TGCGCCAGCAGCCAAGACGGGGCGTCTAGCACAGATACGCAGTATTTT.

The CDR3 loop is CASSSGREFTYGYTF. The CDR3 DNA reads as TGCGCCAGCAGCTCCGGACGGGAGTTCACCTATGGCTACACCTTC. The chain recombines TRBV5-1 with TRBJ1-2; D gene unclear. The CDR3 loop spans 15 amino acids. CDR1 is SGHRS, CDR2 YFSETQ, per germline. Deletions cut 3 bases from V and 4 bases from J, with 16 bases between.

The V gene is TRBV19, the J gene TRBJ2-5; D assignment may be TRBD1 or TRBD2 (5 bases each). Germline V gene lookup returns CDR1 LNHDA and CDR2 SQIVND (reference sequence). V was clipped by 11 bases and J by 4 bases, with 17 bases between them. The CDR3 covers 13 residues. The CDR3 DNA sequence: TGTGCCGCCGCCGGGACCTTTTTAGAGACCCAGTACTTC. Translated: CAAAGTFLETQYF.

In its sample, this clonotype was seen once. This chain links TRBV7-2 with TRBJ2-3; a possible D gene is TRBD2 (7 bases). Germline assignment: CDR1 SGHTA and CDR2 FQGNSA. With 3 bases removed from V and 1 base from J, the gap between germline ends came to 11 bases. The length of the CDR3 is 15 residues. CDR3 region: CASSFRGAGTDTQYF. CDR3 nucleotides: TGTGCCAGCAGCTTTCGGGGGGCGGGCACAGATACGCAGTATTTT. Together with reference TRBV7-2 and TRBJ2-3, the CDR3 gives the full variable domain: GAGVSQSPSNKVTEKGKDVELRCDPISGHTALYWYRQSLGQGLEFLIYFQGNSAPDKSGLPSDRFSAERTGGSVSTLTIQRTQQEDSAVYLCASSFRGAGTDTQYFGPGTRLTVL.